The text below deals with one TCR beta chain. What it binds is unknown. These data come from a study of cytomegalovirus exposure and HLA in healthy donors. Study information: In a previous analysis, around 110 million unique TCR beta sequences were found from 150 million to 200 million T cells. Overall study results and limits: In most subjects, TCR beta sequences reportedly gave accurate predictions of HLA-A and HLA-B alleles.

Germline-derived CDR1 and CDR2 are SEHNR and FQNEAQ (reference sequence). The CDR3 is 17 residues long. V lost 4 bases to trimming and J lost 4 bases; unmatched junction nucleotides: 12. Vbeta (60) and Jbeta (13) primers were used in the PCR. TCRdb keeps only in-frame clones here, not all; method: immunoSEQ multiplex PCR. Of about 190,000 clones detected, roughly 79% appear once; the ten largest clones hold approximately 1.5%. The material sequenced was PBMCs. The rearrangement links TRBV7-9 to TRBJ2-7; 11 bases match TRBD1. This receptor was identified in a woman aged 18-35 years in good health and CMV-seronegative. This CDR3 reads CASSYNTGGDRGYEQYF. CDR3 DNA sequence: TGTGCCAGCAGCTATAATACTGGTGGGGACAGGGGGTACGAGCAGTACTTC.